The clone carrying this T cell receptor beta chain has just one count. The data originate from a study of Ad26.COV2.S vaccination and SARS-CoV-2 variants. Study-level information: The authors gave Ad26.COV2.S intramuscularly, either once or twice 56 days apart.

Using immunoSEQ multiplex PCR, the repertoire was profiled, and TCRdb retains in-frame clones only, with some absent. Among 360,000 or so clones listed, about nine tenths were seen once. Treatment meaning: 15 to 20 received Ad26.COV2.S at low or high dose, single or two shots; 5 received placebo; per-sample allocation not given. The samples were gathered on day 63 after the first injection of vaccine or placebo. The V end was cut by 2 bases, the J end by 2 bases, with 9 bases between. The CDR3 consists of 14 residues. Germline V gene sequence: CDR1 MGHRA, CDR2 YSYEKL. The sequence was collected from a person aged 18-60 years who received the Ad26.COV2.S COVID-19 vaccine or a placebo. The sample was peripheral blood, taken in a trial of Ad26.COV2.S vaccine versus placebo. This rearrangement joins TRBV4-1 to TRBJ1-1; D is unresolved. The CDR3 loop is CASSQIHDNTEAFF. DNA for the CDR3: TGCGCCAGCAGCCAAATACACGATAACACTGAAGCTTTCTTT.